This TCR beta chain appears in the sequencing data of a study of beta chain features in type 1 diabetes. The germline V gene encodes CDR1 SQVTM and CDR2 ANQGSEA. V was cut by 3 bases and J by 6 bases, with 19 bases left in between. CDR3 length equals 15 residues. Study-wide results and caveats: Type 1 diabetes patients had moderately but significantly shorter TCRB CDR3s in all four CD4+ subsets.

As for this clone: Its matching antigen is unknown.

The entirety of the isolated RNA underwent reverse transcription, so expressed TCRB transcripts were sequenced. Method: immunoSEQ multiplex PCR; TCRdb's copy keeps in-frame clones and lacks some. The sample comprises a few hundred thousand clones, around a tenth of which are singletons, and approximately 0.6% rests with the top ten. The TCR comes from a man aged 30 to 39 with type 1 diabetes. The chain uses TRBV29-1 and TRBJ2-3; D might be TRBD1 or TRBD2, each matching 6 bases. Sequencing was performed on central memory CD4+ T cells from blood. In DNA, the CDR3 is TGCAGCGTTGACGGGGGCAGGGGAGGCCCTGATACGCAGTATTTT. Its translation: CSVDGGRGGPDTQYF.